This T cell receptor (beta chain) was profiled in a study of cytomegalovirus exposure and HLA in healthy donors. In the study overall: The 120 validation repertoires and the 650 to 850 first-cohort repertoires shared a platform, a later analysis reported.

Regarding the study as a whole: It was about 150 TCR beta chains that were listed as cytomegalovirus-associated.

Trimming removed 0 bases from V and 7 bases from J; junction bases left unmatched: 9. The germline CDR1 and CDR2 sequences are SGHVS and FQNEAQ. The CDR3 sequence is 15 residues long. Note on this clone: Its antigen is not identified.

The data were produced by immunoSEQ multiplex PCR, yet TCRdb's version contains in-frame clones alone and is incomplete. The repertoire holds 150,000 to 200,000 clones, about 90% seen once, with around 4.4% in the top ten. This rearrangement joins TRBV7-8 to TRBJ2-7, with 7 bases identical to TRBD1. The specimen was PBMCs. The source of this sequence is a man younger than 30 in good health and CMV-seropositive. The CDR3 is CASSLADRERGEQYF. As DNA, the CDR3 is TGTGCCAGCAGCTTAGCAGACAGGGAGCGCGGTGAGCAGTACTTC.